Following are 6 T cell receptor beta chains from one sample sequenced in a study of T cell responses to AZD1222 COVID-19 vaccine. The repertoire was sequenced with immunoSEQ multiplex PCR; TCRdb's copy has only in-frame clones and lacks some. The sample lists over 100,000 clones, around 81% occurring once. Material: peripheral blood, obtained on day 0 of AZD1222 vaccination. The source of these receptors is an adult in good health.

The chain carries TRBV28 and TRBJ2-2; the D gene is possibly TRBD2 (6 bases). Germline V gene sequence: CDR1 MDHEN, CDR2 SYDVKM. The V and J ends lost 6 bases and 3 bases respectively, with 11 bases between them. The CDR3 is 14 amino acids. As DNA, the CDR3 is TGTGCCAGCAGCCCGGGGGTCCACACCGGGGAGCTGTTTTTT. It specifies CASSPGVHTGELFF. The full variable domain, with the rest looked up from reference TRBV28 and TRBJ2-2, is DVKVTQSSRYLVKRTGEKVFLECVQDMDHENMFWYRQDPGLGLRLIYFSYDVKMKEKGDIPEGYSVSREKKERFSLILESASTNQTSMYLCASSPGVHTGELFFGEGSRLTVL.

V is TRBV6-1 and J is TRBJ2-1; 7 positions agree with TRBD1. The V and J ends lost 2 bases and 4 bases, in that order; junction bases with no gene match: 5. Germline V CDR1 and CDR2: MNHNS, SASEGT. This CDR3 has 15 residues. The CDR3 DNA reads TGTGCCAGCAGTGAATCCCAGGGGGTATACAATGAGCAGTTCTTC. Protein: CASSESQGVYNEQFF.

This chain uses TRBV7-3 with TRBJ2-3; 12 positions match TRBD2. The CDR3 is 20 amino acids. Germline V gene sequence: CDR1 SGHTA, CDR2 FQGTGA. V shed 1 base, J shed 2 bases, and the junction held 13 bases outside the gene matches. The CDR3 coding sequence is TGTGCCAGCAGCTTAAAACCTAGACTAGCGGGGGCTCGAGACACAGATACGCAGTATTTT. Translation: CASSLKPRLAGARDTDTQYF.

V gene TRBV28 combines with J gene TRBJ2-7; D is undetermined. Germline values: CDR1 MDHEN, CDR2 SYDVKM. The CDR3 covers 12 residues. Between the trimmed V and J ends, which lost 2 bases and 4 bases, there was a span of 6 bases. CDR3 in DNA: TGTGCCAGCAGTTTAAGTCGTTACGAGCAGTACTTC. Protein product: CASSLSRYEQYF.

This chain links TRBV28 with TRBJ1-6; the D gene is possibly TRBD1 (6 bases). Trimming cost V 5 bases and J 10 bases, with 15 bases left between them. This CDR3 is built from 14 residues. From germline, CDR1 is MDHEN and CDR2 SYDVKM. CDR3 sequence reads: CASSQGLGGSPLHF. In DNA, the CDR3 is TGTGCCAGCAGTCAGGGGCTCGGAGGATCACCCCTCCACTTT.

In its sample, this clone was seen a few times. V gene TRBV29-1 combines with J gene TRBJ2-1, with a tentative D call TRBD2 (7 bases). CDR1 and CDR2 from the germline V gene are SQVTM and ANQGSEA. V shed 7 bases and J shed 4 bases, with 11 bases lying between them. This CDR3 contains 12 residues. The CDR3 here is CSGEGGYNEQFF. CDR3 coding DNA: TGCAGCGGGGAGGGGGGTTACAATGAGCAGTTCTTC.